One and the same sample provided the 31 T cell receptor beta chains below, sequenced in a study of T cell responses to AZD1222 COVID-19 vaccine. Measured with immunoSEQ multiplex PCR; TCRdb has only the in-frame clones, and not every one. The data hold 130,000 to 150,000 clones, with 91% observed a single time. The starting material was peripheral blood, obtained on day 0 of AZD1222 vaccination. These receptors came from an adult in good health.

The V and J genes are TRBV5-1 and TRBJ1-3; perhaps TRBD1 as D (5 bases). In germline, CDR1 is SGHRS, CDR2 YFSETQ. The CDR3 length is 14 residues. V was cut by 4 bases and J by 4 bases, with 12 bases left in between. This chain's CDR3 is CASSEGMYGNTIYF. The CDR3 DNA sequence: TGCGCCAGCAGCGAGGGGATGTACGGAAACACCATATATTTT.

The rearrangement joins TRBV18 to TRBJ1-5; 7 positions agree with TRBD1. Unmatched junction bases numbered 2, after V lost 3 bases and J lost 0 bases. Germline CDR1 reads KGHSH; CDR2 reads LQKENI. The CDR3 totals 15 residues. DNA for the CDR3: TGTGCCAGCTCACCGGGGACAGTTAGCAATCAGCCCCAGCATTTT. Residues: CASSPGTVSNQPQHF.

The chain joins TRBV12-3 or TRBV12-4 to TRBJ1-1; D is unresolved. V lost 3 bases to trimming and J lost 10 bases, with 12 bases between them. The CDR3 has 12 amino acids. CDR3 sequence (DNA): TGTGCCAGCAGTTTTAATTGGGGTGGAGCTTTCTTT. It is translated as CASSFNWGGAFF.

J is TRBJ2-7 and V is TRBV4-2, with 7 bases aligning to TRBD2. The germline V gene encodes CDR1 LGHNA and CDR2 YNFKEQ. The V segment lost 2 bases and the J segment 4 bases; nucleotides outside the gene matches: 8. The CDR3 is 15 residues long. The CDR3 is CASSQRGGSGYEQYF. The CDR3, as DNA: TGTGCCAGCAGCCAACGTGGCGGGAGTGGGTACGAGCAGTACTTC.

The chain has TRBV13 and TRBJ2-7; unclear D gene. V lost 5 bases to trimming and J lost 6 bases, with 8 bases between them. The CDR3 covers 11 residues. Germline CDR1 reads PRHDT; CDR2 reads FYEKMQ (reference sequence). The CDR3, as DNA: TGTGCCAGCAGCCTTGCCGCCGAGCAGTACTTC. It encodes CASSLAAEQYF.

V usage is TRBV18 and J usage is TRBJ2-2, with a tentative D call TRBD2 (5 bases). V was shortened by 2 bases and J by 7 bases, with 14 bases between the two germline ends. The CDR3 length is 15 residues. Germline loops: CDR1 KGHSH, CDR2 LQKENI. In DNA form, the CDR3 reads TGTGCCAGCTCACCAATGTTGCCGGGGAACGGGGAGCTGTTTTTT. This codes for CASSPMLPGNGELFF.

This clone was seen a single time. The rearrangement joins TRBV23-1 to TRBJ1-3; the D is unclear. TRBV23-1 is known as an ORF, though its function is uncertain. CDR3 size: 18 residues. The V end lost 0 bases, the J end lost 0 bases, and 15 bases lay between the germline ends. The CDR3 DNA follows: TGCGCCAGCAGTCAATCCACCCTGAGCGGATACTCTGGAAACACCATATATTTT. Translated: CASSQSTLSGYSGNTIYF.

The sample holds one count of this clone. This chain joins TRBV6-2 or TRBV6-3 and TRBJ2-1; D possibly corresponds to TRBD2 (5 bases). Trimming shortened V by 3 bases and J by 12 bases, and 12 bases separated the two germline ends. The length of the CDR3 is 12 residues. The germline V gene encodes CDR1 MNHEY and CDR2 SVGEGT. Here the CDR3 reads CASSYLPAGQFF. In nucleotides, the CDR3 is TGTGCCAGCAGTTATCTTCCCGCGGGGCAGTTCTTC.

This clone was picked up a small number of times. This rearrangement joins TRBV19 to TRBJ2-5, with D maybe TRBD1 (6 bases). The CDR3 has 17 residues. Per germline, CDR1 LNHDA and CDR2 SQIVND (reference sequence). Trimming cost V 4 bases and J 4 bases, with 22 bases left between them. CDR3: CASSTDGPTGQLETQYF. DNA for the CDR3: TGTGCCAGTAGTACCGATGGCCCAACAGGGCAGTTAGAGACCCAGTACTTC. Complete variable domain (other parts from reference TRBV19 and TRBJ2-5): DGGITQSPKYLFRKEGQNVTLSCEQNLNHDAMYWYRQDPGQGLRLIYYSQIVNDFQKGDIAEGYSVSREKKESFPLTVTSAQKNPTAFYLCASSTDGPTGQLETQYFGPGTRLLVL.

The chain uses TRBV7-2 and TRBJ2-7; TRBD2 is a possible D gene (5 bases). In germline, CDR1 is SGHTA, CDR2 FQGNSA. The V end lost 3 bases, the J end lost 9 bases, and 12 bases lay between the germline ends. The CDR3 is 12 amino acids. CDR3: CASSLEDGGQYF. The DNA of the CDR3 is TGTGCCAGCAGCTTGGAGGATGGTGGGCAGTACTTC.

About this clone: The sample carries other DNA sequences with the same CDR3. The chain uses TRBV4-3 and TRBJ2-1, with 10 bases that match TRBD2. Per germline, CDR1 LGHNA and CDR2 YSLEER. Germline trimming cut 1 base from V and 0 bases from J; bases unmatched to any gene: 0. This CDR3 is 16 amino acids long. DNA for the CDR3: TGCGCCAGCAGCCAAGGACTAGCGGGCTCCTACAATGAGCAGTTCTTC. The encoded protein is CASSQGLAGSYNEQFF.

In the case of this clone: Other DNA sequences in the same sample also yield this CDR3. CDR3 protein: CASRDTFYEQYF. The CDR3 coding sequence is TGTGCCAGCAGGGACACCTTTTACGAGCAGTACTTC. The gene calls are TRBV28 and TRBJ2-7, with D perhaps matching TRBD1 (5 bases). V was pared by 6 bases and J by 4 bases, with 10 bases between. The CDR3 is 12 amino acids. Per the germline V gene, CDR1 is MDHEN and CDR2 is SYDVKM.

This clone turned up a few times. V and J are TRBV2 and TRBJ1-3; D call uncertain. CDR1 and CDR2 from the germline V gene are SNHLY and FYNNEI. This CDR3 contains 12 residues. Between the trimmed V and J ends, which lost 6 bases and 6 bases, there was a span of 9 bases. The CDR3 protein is CASSLTANTIYF. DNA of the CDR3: TGTGCCAGCAGCCTCACGGCAAACACCATATATTTT.

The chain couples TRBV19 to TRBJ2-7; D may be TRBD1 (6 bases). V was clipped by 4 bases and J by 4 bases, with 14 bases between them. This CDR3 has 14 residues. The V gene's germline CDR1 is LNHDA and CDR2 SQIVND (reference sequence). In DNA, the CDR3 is TGTGCCAGTAGTAAGGGGGACATCTATTACGAGCAGTACTTC. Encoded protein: CASSKGDIYYEQYF.

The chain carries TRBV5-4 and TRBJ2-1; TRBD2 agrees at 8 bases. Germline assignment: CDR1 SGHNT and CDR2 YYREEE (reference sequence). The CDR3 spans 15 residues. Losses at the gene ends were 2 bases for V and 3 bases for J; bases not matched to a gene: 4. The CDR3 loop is CASSLAGELYNEQFF. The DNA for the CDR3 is TGTGCCAGCAGCTTAGCGGGGGAGCTCTACAATGAGCAGTTCTTC.

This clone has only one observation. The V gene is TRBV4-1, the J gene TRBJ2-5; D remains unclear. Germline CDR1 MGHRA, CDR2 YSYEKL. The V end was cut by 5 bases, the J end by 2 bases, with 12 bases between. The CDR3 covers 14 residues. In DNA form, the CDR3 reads TGCGCCAGCAGCTACCGAGGACCTCAAGAGACCCAGTACTTC. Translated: CASSYRGPQETQYF.

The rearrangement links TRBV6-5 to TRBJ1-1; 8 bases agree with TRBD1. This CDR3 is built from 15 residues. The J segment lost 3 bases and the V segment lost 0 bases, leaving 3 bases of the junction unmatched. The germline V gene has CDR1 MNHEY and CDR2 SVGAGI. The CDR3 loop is CASSYSGTGDTEAFF. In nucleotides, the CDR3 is TGTGCCAGCAGTTACTCGGGGACAGGAGACACTGAAGCTTTCTTT.

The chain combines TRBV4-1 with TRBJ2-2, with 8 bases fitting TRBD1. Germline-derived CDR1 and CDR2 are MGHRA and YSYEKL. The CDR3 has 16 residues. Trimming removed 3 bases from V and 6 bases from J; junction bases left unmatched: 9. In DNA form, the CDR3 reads TGCGCCAGCAGCCACCTCTCGACAGGGGAGCCCGGGGAGCTGTTTTTT. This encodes CASSHLSTGEPGELFF.

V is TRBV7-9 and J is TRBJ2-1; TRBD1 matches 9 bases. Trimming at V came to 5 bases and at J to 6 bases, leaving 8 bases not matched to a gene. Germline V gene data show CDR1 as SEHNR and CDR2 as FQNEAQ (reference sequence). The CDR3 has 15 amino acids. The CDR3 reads CASSQPGQGVNEQFF. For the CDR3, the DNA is TGTGCCAGCAGCCAGCCGGGACAGGGAGTCAATGAGCAGTTCTTC.

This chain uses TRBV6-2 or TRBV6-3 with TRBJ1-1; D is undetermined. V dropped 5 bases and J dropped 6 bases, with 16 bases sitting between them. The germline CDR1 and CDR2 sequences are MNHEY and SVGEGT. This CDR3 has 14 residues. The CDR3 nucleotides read TGTGCCAGCAGTCAGCCAATCAGAAACTCTGAAGCTTTCTTT. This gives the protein CASSQPIRNSEAFF.

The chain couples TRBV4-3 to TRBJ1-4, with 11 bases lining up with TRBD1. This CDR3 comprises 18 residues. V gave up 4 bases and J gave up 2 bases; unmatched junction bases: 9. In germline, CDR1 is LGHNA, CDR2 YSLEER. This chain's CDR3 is CASSLGQGAGITNEKLFF. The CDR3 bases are TGCGCCAGCAGCCTCGGACAGGGGGCCGGAATTACTAATGAAAAACTGTTTTTT.

CDR3 in amino acids: CASSPWTGTTEAFF. The CDR3 coding sequence is TGCGCCAGCAGCCCCTGGACAGGGACCACTGAAGCTTTCTTT. V and J are TRBV4-1 and TRBJ1-1, with TRBD1 matching 8 bases. Trimming removed 4 bases from V and 4 bases from J; junction bases left unmatched: 5. From germline, CDR1 is MGHRA and CDR2 YSYEKL. The CDR3 spans 14 residues.

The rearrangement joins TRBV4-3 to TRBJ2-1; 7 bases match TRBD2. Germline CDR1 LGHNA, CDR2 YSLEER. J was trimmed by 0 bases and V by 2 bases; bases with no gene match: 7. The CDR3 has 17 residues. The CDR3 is CASSQYESGISYNEQFF. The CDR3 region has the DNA TGCGCCAGCAGCCAATATGAGAGCGGGATCTCCTACAATGAGCAGTTCTTC.

This CDR3 reads CASSDDRGDTQYF. In DNA, the CDR3 is TGTGCCAGCAGCGATGACAGAGGCGATACGCAGTATTTT. The chain links TRBV9 to TRBJ2-3; TRBD1 is a possible D gene (5 bases). The CDR3 sequence is 13 residues long. Germline V lookup: CDR1 SGDLS, CDR2 YYNGEE. V was trimmed by 3 bases and J by 6 bases, leaving 11 bases between them.

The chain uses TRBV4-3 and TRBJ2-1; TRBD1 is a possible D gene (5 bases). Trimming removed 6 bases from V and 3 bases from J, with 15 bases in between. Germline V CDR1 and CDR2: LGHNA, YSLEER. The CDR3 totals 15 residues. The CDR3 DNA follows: TGCGCCAGCAGTTTAGGGGTAGAGAACTACAATGAGCAGTTCTTC. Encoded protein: CASSLGVENYNEQFF.

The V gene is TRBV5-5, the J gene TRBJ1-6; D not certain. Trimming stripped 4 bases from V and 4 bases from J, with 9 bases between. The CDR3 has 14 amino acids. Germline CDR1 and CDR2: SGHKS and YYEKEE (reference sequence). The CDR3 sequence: CASSRTDYNSPLHF. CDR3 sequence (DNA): TGTGCCAGCAGCCGGACGGATTATAATTCACCCCTCCACTTT.

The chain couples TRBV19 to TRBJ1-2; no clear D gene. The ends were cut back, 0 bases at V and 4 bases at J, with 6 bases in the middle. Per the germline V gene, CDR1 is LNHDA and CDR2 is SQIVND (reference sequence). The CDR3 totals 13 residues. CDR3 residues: CASSIDPFYGYTF. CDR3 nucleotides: TGTGCCAGTAGTATAGATCCCTTCTATGGCTACACCTTC.

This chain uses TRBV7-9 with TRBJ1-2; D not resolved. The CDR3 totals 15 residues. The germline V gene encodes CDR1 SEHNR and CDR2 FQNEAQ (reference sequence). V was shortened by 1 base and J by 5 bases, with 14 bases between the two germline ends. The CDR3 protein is CASSLDYGNRYGYTF. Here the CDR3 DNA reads TGTGCCAGCAGCTTAGATTACGGAAATAGATATGGCTACACCTTC.

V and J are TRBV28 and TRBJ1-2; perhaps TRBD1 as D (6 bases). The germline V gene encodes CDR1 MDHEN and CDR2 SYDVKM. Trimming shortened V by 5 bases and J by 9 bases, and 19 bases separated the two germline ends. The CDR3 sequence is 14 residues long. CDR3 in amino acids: CASSPPRGQGSYTF. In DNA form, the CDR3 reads TGTGCCAGCAGTCCACCACGGGGACAAGGTAGCTACACCTTC.

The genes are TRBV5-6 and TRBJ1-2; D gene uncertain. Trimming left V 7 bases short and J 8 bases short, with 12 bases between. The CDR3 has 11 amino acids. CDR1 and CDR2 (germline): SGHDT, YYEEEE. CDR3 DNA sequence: TGTGCCAGCGGGTCTCTAGGGGGCTACACCTTC. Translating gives CASGSLGGYTF.

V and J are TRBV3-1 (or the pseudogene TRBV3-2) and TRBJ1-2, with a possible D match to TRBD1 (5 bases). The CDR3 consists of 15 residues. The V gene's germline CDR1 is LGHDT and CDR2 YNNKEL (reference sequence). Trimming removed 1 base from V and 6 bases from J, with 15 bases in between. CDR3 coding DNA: TGTGCCAGCAGCCAAGTTTGGCAGGGAATGAATGGCTACACCTTC. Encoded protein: CASSQVWQGMNGYTF.